The TCR beta chain described here comes from a study of CD8+ T cells in alopecia areata. The study, taken as a whole, reports: Scalp samples also yield sequences from resident alphabeta T cells of normal skin.

A note on this clone: Its cognate antigen is unknown.

Extraction of RNA preceded its reverse transcription into cDNA, which served as the sequencing template. Using immunoSEQ multiplex PCR, the repertoire was profiled, and TCRdb retains in-frame clones only, with some absent. The top ten hold about 10% of the sample, which has fewer than 200,000 clones, about 67% seen once. Trimming cost V 8 bases and J 1 base, with 13 bases left between them. Germline CDR1 LGHNA, CDR2 YNFKEQ. There are 14 residues in the CDR3. The sequencing here drew on CD8+ T cells sorted from blood, taken at week 0. The receptor's source is a human donor with alopecia areata. The chain joins TRBV4-2 to TRBJ2-3, with D maybe TRBD2 (6 bases). The CDR3 sequence is CASRGVEGTDTQYF. For the CDR3, the DNA is TGTGCCAGCCGCGGGGTTGAGGGCACAGATACGCAGTATTTT.